This paragraph covers one T cell receptor beta chain sequence. As yet, its antigen is unknown. The sample is drawn from a study of T cells in localized non-small cell lung cancer. The germline V gene has CDR1 LGHNA and CDR2 YSLEER. The CDR3 contains 19 residues. V shed 0 bases, J shed 7 bases, and the junction held 12 bases outside the gene matches. The protocol was immunoSEQ multiplex PCR, while the TCRdb copy is restricted to in-frame clones and leaves out a portion. The data hold under 95,000 clones, with about 84% observed a single time. Whole-study results and caveats: Uninvolved adjacent lung had higher T cell clonality than tumor and all other tissues. Heterogeneity is still possible, as just one tumor region was sequenced.

The sequences come from peripheral blood, collected before any cancer treatment. The TCR sequence derives from a female donor aged 60 or older with stage I lung adenocarcinoma. The chain couples TRBV4-3 to TRBJ2-1; 13 positions match TRBD2. The CDR3 DNA is TGCGCCAGCAGCCAAGAATGGTGGACTAGCGGGGGAATGGGGAATGAGCAGTTCTTC. This gives the protein CASSQEWWTSGGMGNEQFF.